This paragraph covers one T cell receptor (beta chain) sequence. This record comes from a study of blood T cell repertoires in COVID-19. Per germline, CDR1 MNHNY and CDR2 SVGAGI (reference sequence). The CDR3 length is 15 residues. Trimming removed 2 bases from V and 5 bases from J; junction bases left unmatched: 6. In the authors' methods: Estimates of nucleated cell counts were drawn from the amplification of reference gene primers. TCRdb's table, derived via immunoSEQ multiplex PCR, lists solely in-frame clones and lacks some. Clonal size and the V and J genes are those of that table, whereas D and trimming came from the DNA. The sample has roughly 150,000 clones, approximately 78% seen once. Membership in each cohort depended on participant-reported clinical history. All recovered Cohort 3 donors got two negative PCRs, got clearance, or saw symptom resolution.

The source of this sequence is a woman in her fifties or sixties who had recovered from COVID-19. The rearrangement uses TRBV6-6 and TRBJ1-1; 9 bases fit TRBD1. The material sequenced was PBMCs or T cells enriched from blood (not recorded which). The CDR3 DNA reads TGTGCCAGCAGTTACGGGGGACAGGGACGGACTGAAGCTTTCTTT. This encodes CASSYGGQGRTEAFF.